A selection of T cell receptor beta chains follows, all from one sample in a study of PD-L1 blockade in urothelial cancer. The assay was immunoSEQ multiplex PCR, and TCRdb's table has in-frame clones only and misses some. The sample holds some 56,000 clones, around 86% seen once. Here the sequenced sample was PBMCs, taken around atezolizumab (anti-PD-L1) treatment. The receptors here all came from a man between 65 and 80 years old with urothelial cancer. CDR3s include the opening cysteine and the closing phenylalanine or tryptophan. D genes are given only for firm matches. Some rows mark clone size as missing; the rest say once, few, many or name a class of expanded clone.

V	J	size	D	CDR3	DNA
TRBV18	TRBJ2-2	once	NA	CASSPASGSNTGELFF	TGTGCCAGCTCACCAGCCTCGGGGTCGAACACCGGGGAGCTGTTTTTT
TRBV5-1	TRBJ2-1	NA	TRBD2	CASSLGAGPGNEQFF	TGCGCCAGCAGCTTGGGAGCGGGACCGGGCAATGAGCAGTTCTTC
TRBV29-1	TRBJ1-1	few	TRBD1	CSVEIQGSTEAFF	TGCAGCGTTGAAATACAGGGGAGCACTGAAGCTTTCTTT
TRBV5-1	TRBJ2-7	NA	TRBD2	CASSLSPTSFGEQYF	TGCGCCAGCAGCTTGAGTCCGACTAGCTTCGGAGAGCAGTACTTC
TRBV19	TRBJ2-2	NA	TRBD2	CASSPWGRLAGITGELFF	TGTGCCAGTAGTCCGTGGGGGCGGCTAGCGGGAATCACCGGGGAGCTGTTTTTT
TRBV12-5	TRBJ1-5	NA	NA	CASGLVVTGRRDSNQPQHF	TGTGCTAGTGGTTTGGTAGTAACAGGCAGGAGGGATAGCAATCAGCCCCAGCATTTT
TRBV4-1	TRBJ2-1	NA	TRBD2	CASSQDLYLRGSPSYNEQFF	TGCGCCAGCAGCCAAGACCTATATCTCCGCGGGAGCCCCTCCTACAATGAGCAGTTCTTC
TRBV9	TRBJ2-1	NA	TRBD1	CASSVAGGSYNEQFF	TGTGCCAGCAGCGTAGCAGGGGGCTCCTACAATGAGCAGTTCTTC
TRBV14	TRBJ2-7	NA	NA	CASSQARQSEQYF	TGTGCCAGCAGCCAGGCCCGACAGTCCGAGCAGTACTTC
TRBV9	TRBJ2-7	NA	TRBD1	CASSALPGQGSYEQYF	TGTGCCAGCAGCGCCTTGCCGGGACAGGGGTCCTACGAGCAGTACTTC
TRBV6-1	TRBJ1-2	NA	NA	CAATVQRDYGYTF	TGTGCCGCCACCGTGCAGAGGGACTATGGCTACACCTTC
TRBV5-1	TRBJ2-1	NA	NA	CASSLRAGRYNEQFF	TGCGCCAGCAGCTTGAGGGCGGGAAGGTACAATGAGCAGTTCTTC
TRBV18	TRBJ1-1	NA	TRBD1	CASSPAGTENTEAFF	TGTGCCAGCTCACCCGCCGGGACAGAGAACACTGAAGCTTTCTTT
TRBV10-3	TRBJ1-2	NA	NA	CAISESADTNYGYTF	TGTGCCATCAGTGAGTCCGCGGACACCAACTATGGCTACACCTTC
TRBV2	TRBJ2-7	NA	NA	CASSVQSYEQYF	TGTGCCAGCAGTGTACAGTCCTACGAGCAGTACTTC
TRBV14	TRBJ2-2	NA	NA	CASSLQATNTGELFF	TGTGCCAGCAGCCTACAGGCCACGAACACCGGGGAGCTGTTTTTT
TRBV5-6	TRBJ2-3	NA	TRBD2	CASSSRVPGGERYAYF	TGTGCCAGCAGCTCTCGGGTACCGGGAGGGGAAAGATACGCGTATTTT
TRBV6-5	TRBJ1-5	few	TRBD1	CASRLDRDSNQPQHF	TGTGCCAGCAGACTCGACAGGGATAGCAATCAGCCCCAGCATTTT
TRBV19	TRBJ2-7	NA	NA	CASSTGQLYEQYF	TGTGCCAGTAGTACTGGACAGCTCTACGAGCAGTACTTC
TRBV29-1	TRBJ2-1	NA	NA	CSGRQAPGNEQFF	TGCAGCGGTCGACAAGCCCCCGGCAATGAGCAGTTCTTC
TRBV28	TRBJ1-4	NA	NA	CASNHGGQREKLFF	TGTGCCAGCAACCACGGGGGGCAGCGTGAAAAACTGTTTTTT
TRBV27	TRBJ2-7	once	NA	CASSGTLHEQYF	TGTGCCAGCAGTGGGACATTACACGAGCAGTACTTC
TRBV5-4	TRBJ2-7	NA	NA	CASSSGGTPFYEQYF	TGTGCCAGCAGCTCCGGGGGGACACCTTTCTACGAGCAGTACTTC
TRBV7-9	TRBJ2-7	NA	TRBD1	CASSLGWDRGHEQYF	TGTGCCAGCAGCTTAGGTTGGGACAGGGGCCACGAGCAGTACTTC
TRBV27	TRBJ2-7	NA	NA	CASTSSGNGIYEQYF	TGTGCCAGCACCTCTTCCGGGAACGGGATCTACGAGCAGTACTTC
TRBV6-6	TRBJ2-7	NA	TRBD1	CASRRDRAYEQYF	TGTGCCAGCAGAAGGGACAGAGCCTACGAGCAGTACTTC
TRBV19	TRBJ2-5	NA	NA	CASSIGQKETQYF	TGTGCCAGTAGTATCGGACAGAAAGAGACCCAGTACTTC
TRBV7-9	TRBJ1-1	NA	TRBD1	CASSLGQGNTEAFF	TGTGCCAGCAGCCTGGGACAGGGAAACACTGAAGCTTTCTTT
TRBV7-6	TRBJ2-7	NA	NA	CASSLETHYEQYF	TGTGCCAGCAGCTTAGAGACTCACTACGAGCAGTACTTC
TRBV19	TRBJ2-7	NA	TRBD2	CATRAQGLASYEQYF	TGTGCCACCCGAGCCCAAGGACTAGCCTCCTACGAGCAGTACTTC
TRBV6-6	TRBJ1-1	few	NA	CASTEAGEDTEAFF	TGTGCCAGCACCGAAGCGGGGGAAGACACTGAAGCTTTCTTT
TRBV7-8	TRBJ1-3	once	NA	CASTLGGLSGNTIYF	TGTGCCAGCACGCTGGGAGGGCTCTCTGGAAACACCATATATTTT
TRBV7-6	TRBJ2-1	NA	NA	CASSLGRGAYNEQFF	TGTGCCAGCAGCTTAGGACGGGGAGCCTACAATGAGCAGTTCTTC
TRBV18	TRBJ2-7	NA	TRBD2	CASSPWGPYRPSGRRYEQYF	TGTGCCAGCTCACCATGGGGACCATATCGTCCTAGCGGGAGACGGTACGAGCAGTACTTC
TRBV9	TRBJ2-5	NA	TRBD1	CASAPGGGETQYF	TGTGCCAGCGCCCCAGGGGGCGGAGAGACCCAGTACTTC
TRBV30	TRBJ2-7	NA	TRBD1	CAWSLPGGNQYF	TGTGCCTGGAGTCTTCCAGGGGGTAATCAGTACTTC
TRBV28	TRBJ2-7	NA	TRBD2	CATGSPGLAGADEQYF	TGTGCCACAGGATCTCCGGGACTAGCGGGAGCCGACGAGCAGTACTTC
TRBV28	TRBJ2-1	NA	TRBD2	CASRTGTSSYNEQFF	TGTGCCAGCAGGACCGGGACTAGCTCCTACAATGAGCAGTTCTTC
TRBV28	TRBJ2-1	NA	TRBD2	CASGSGSVRANEQFF	TGTGCCAGCGGTAGCGGGAGTGTTCGGGCGAATGAGCAGTTCTTC
TRBV5-1	TRBJ2-1	NA	TRBD2	CASSSSGGGVGNEQFF	TGCGCCAGCAGCTCTTCGGGGGGAGGAGTTGGGAATGAGCAGTTCTTC
TRBV18	TRBJ1-1	NA	NA	CASSLYGSNTEAFF	TGTGCCAGCTCACTCTATGGTTCGAACACTGAAGCTTTCTTT
TRBV15	TRBJ2-1	NA	TRBD2	CATSPRTSGRPYNEQFF	TGTGCCACCAGCCCCCGGACTAGCGGCCGCCCCTACAATGAGCAGTTCTTC
TRBV27	TRBJ2-2	NA	TRBD2	CASSTRWGTSGRAATGELFF	TGTGCCAGCAGTACCCGATGGGGGACTAGCGGGAGGGCGGCCACCGGGGAGCTGTTTTTT
TRBV6-5	TRBJ1-5	NA	TRBD1	CASSRGTGRGQPQHF	TGTGCCAGCAGTCGAGGGACAGGGCGAGGCCAGCCCCAGCATTTT
TRBV29-1	TRBJ2-5	NA	TRBD2	CSVEDRVLAGGGSETQYF	TGCAGCGTTGAAGATCGGGTACTAGCGGGAGGTGGGTCAGAGACCCAGTACTTC
TRBV2	TRBJ2-5	NA	NA	CASSRRLDQETQYF	TGTGCCAGCAGTCGTCGACTCGACCAAGAGACCCAGTACTTC
TRBV19	TRBJ1-1	NA	TRBD1	CASSISGTGLSTEAFF	TGTGCCAGTAGTATCTCTGGGACAGGGCTGTCCACTGAAGCTTTCTTT